The 7 T cell receptor beta chains below were found in one sample sequenced in a study of cytomegalovirus exposure and HLA in healthy donors. Researchers ran the PCR with 60 Vbeta and 13 Jbeta primers. TCRdb keeps only in-frame clones here, not all; method: immunoSEQ multiplex PCR. Altogether around 88,000 clones are present, around 77% being singletons, with the ten largest covering under 7.5%. Sequenced input: PBMCs. These receptors originate from a man aged 50 to 60 in good health and CMV-seropositive.

The J gene is TRBJ2-7, the V gene TRBV4-3; D might be TRBD2 (6 bases). V was clipped by 1 base and J by 7 bases, with 11 bases between them. The CDR3 runs to 13 residues. The germline gives CDR1 LGHNA, CDR2 YSLEER. CDR3 sequence (DNA): TGCGCCAGCAGCCAAGGCCCGGGGGTTGAGCAGTACTTC. Translation: CASSQGPGVEQYF.

This chain uses TRBV6-5 with TRBJ2-6; D is unresolved. The CDR3 is 13 residues long. Germline lookup yields CDR1 MNHEY and CDR2 SVGAGI. V dropped 6 bases and J dropped 5 bases, with 8 bases sitting between them. The CDR3: CASSPGRANVLTF. The CDR3 region has the DNA TGTGCCAGCAGCCCCGGTAGGGCCAACGTCCTGACTTTC.

The chain joins TRBV14 to TRBJ2-7, with D tentatively TRBD1 (6 bases). The CDR3 is 13 residues long. CDR1 is SGHDN and CDR2 is FVKESK in the germline V gene. Trimming shortened V by 4 bases and J by 2 bases, and 9 bases separated the two germline ends. The CDR3 loop is CASSRDRTYEQYF. The DNA for the CDR3 is TGTGCCAGCAGCCGAGACAGGACCTACGAGCAGTACTTC. The whole variable domain, remainder taken from reference TRBV14 and TRBJ2-7, is EAGVTQFPSHSVIEKGQTVTLRCDPISGHDNLYWYRRVMGKEIKFLLHFVKESKQDESGMPNNRFLAERTGGTYSTLKVQPAELEDSGVYFCASSRDRTYEQYFGPGTRLTVT.

The chain has TRBV7-8 and TRBJ2-5, with 9 bases aligning to TRBD1. The V gene end was trimmed by 6 bases and the J gene end by 1 base; junction bases not matched to a gene: 15. Germline CDR1 reads SGHVS; CDR2 reads FQNEAQ. The CDR3 loop spans 18 amino acids. CDR3 nucleotides: TGTGCCAGCAGAACCTTGAAACTACAGGGGGCATTCCAAGAGACCCAGTACTTC. Protein: CASRTLKLQGAFQETQYF.

The chain uses TRBV6-6 and TRBJ1-5; weak D call: TRBD1 (6 bases). V was trimmed by 5 bases and J by 3 bases, leaving 11 bases between them. Germline V gene sequence: CDR1 MNHNY, CDR2 SVGAGI (reference sequence). The CDR3 extends over 14 amino acids. The CDR3 coding sequence is TGTGCCAGCAGTAGCCGGGACACCAATCAGCCCCAGCATTTT. This translates into CASSSRDTNQPQHF.

As to this clone: A junction boundary mismatches the germline segment, possibly from a read error. The chain links TRBV28 to TRBJ1-2; 7 nucleotides align to TRBD1. The CDR3 has 13 residues. CDR1 MDHEN and CDR2 SYDVKM come from the germline V gene. As DNA, the CDR3 is TGTGCCAGCAGAGAACAGGGGTACTATGGCTACCCCTTC. This gives the protein CASREQGYYGYPF.

This chain uses TRBV9 with TRBJ2-1; 14 nucleotides agree with TRBD2. The length of the CDR3 is 20 residues. CDR1 and CDR2 from the germline V gene are SGDLS and YYNGEE. J was trimmed by 2 bases and V by 2 bases; bases with no gene match: 12. Here the CDR3 reads CASSVAFRTSGGTTYNEQFF. CDR3 sequence (DNA): TGTGCCAGCAGCGTCGCCTTCAGGACTAGCGGGGGGACGACCTACAATGAGCAGTTCTTC.